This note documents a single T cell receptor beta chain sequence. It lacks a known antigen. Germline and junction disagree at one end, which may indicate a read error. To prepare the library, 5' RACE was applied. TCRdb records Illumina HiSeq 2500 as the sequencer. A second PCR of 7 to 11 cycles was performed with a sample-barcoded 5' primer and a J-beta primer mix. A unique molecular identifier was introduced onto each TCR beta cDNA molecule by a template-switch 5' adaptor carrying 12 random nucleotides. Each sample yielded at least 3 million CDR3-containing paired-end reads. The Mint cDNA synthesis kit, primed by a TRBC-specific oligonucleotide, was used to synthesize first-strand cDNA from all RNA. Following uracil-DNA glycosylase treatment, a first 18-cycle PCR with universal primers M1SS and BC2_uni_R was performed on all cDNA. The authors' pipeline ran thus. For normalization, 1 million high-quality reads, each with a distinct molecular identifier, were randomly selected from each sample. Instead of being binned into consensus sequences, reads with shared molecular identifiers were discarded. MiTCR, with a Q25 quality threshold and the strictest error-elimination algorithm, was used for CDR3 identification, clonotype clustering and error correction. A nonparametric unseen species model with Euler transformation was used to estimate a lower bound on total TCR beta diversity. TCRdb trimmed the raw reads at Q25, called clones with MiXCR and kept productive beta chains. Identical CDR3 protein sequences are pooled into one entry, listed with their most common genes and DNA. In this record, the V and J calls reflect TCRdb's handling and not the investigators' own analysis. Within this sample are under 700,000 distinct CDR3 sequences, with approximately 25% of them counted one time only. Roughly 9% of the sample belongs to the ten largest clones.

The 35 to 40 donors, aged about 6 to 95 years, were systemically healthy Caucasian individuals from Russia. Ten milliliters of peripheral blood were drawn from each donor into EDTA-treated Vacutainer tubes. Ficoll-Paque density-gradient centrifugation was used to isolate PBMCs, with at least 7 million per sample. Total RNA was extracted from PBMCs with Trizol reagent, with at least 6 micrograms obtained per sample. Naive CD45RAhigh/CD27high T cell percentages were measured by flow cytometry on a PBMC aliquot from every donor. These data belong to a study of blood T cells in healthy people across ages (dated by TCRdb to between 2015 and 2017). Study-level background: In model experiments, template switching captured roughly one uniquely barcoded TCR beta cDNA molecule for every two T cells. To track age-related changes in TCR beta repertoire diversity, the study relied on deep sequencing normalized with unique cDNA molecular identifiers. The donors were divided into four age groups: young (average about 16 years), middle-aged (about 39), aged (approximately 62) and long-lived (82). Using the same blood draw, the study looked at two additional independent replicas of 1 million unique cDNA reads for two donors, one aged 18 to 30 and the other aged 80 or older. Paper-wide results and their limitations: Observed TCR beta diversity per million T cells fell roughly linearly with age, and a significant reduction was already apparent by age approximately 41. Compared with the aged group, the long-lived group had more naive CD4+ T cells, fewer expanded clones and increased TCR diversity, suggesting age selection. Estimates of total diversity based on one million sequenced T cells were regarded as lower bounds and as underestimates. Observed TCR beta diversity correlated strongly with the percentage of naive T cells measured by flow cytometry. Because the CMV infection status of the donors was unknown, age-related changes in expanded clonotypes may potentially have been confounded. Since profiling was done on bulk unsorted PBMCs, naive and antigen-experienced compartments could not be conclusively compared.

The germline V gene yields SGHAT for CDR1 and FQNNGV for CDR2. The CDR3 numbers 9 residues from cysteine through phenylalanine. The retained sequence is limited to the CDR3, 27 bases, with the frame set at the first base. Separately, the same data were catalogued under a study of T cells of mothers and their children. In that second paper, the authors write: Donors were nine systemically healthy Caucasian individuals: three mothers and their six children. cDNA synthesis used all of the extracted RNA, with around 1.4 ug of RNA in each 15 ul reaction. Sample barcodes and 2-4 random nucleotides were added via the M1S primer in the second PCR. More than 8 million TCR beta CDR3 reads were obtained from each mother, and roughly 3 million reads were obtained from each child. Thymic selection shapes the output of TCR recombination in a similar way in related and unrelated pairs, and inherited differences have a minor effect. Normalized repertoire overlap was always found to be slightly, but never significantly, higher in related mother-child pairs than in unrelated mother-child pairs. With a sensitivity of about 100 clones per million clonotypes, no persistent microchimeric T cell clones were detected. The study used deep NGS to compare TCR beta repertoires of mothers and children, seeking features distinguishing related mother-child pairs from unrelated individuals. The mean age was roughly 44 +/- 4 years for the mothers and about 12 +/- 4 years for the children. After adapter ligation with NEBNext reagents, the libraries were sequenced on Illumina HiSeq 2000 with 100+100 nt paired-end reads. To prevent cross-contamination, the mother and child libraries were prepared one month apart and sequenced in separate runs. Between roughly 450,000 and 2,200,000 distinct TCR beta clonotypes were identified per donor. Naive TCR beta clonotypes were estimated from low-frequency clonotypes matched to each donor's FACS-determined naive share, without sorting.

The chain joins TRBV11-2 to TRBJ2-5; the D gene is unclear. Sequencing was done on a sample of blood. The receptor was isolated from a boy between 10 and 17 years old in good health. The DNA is TGTGCCAGCAGCTCCTCTGGGCCATTC. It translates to CASSSSGPF.